A single sample gave rise to the 21 T cell receptor beta chains below, sequenced in a study of early T cells in non-severe SARS-CoV-2 infection. TCRdb independently ran MiXCR on the 5' RACE reads; one entry per CDR3 protein. The table records 85,000 to 95,000 distinct CDR3 sequences, roughly 14% of them present only once. Sequencing was carried out using whole blood. Receptors were obtained from an adult who was a healthcare worker with PCR-confirmed SARS-CoV-2 infection or an uninfected control (not recorded which).

The V gene is TRBV18, the J gene TRBJ1-1; D remains unclear. Trimming removed 1 base from V and 0 bases from J, with 6 bases in between. The length of the CDR3 is 14 residues. Germline CDR1 KGHSH, CDR2 LQKENI. This chain's CDR3 is CASSPRNVNTEAFF. For the CDR3, the DNA is TGTGCCAGCTCACCACGGAACGTGAACACTGAAGCTTTCTTT.

This clonotype appeared many times. The V gene is TRBV5-5, the J gene TRBJ2-6; TRBD1 or TRBD2 may be the D gene (5 bases each). CDR3 size: 15 residues. CDR1 is SGHKS, CDR2 YYEKEE, per germline (reference sequence). The germline V and J ends were trimmed by 5 bases and 4 bases, with 13 bases remaining between them. The CDR3 DNA follows: TGTGCCAGCAGGAGAGAAGGGACCGGGGCCAACGTCCTGACTTTC. This codes for CASRREGTGANVLTF.

In its sample, this clonotype was seen many times. V gene TRBV30 combines with J gene TRBJ2-1, with no clear D. V lost 2 bases and J 1 base, leaving 12 bases between the germline ends. The germline V gene has CDR1 GTSNPN and CDR2 SVGIG (reference sequence). This CDR3 is 15 amino acids long. The CDR3 loop reads CAWSYTAVSYNEQFF. As DNA, the CDR3 is TGTGCCTGGAGTTATACAGCAGTTTCCTACAATGAGCAGTTCTTC.

This clonotype was recorded a few times. V is TRBV29-1 and J is TRBJ1-2; 8 bases line up with TRBD1. V trimming: 3 bases; J trimming: 4 bases; junction bases outside the gene matches: 16. This CDR3 has 17 residues. In germline, CDR1 is SQVTM, CDR2 ANQGSEA. The CDR3 DNA follows: TGCAGCGTTGATACTTTAGGACAGGGTGGAGAACTCTATGGCTACACCTTC. It encodes CSVDTLGQGGELYGYTF. Supplemented by reference TRBV29-1 and TRBJ1-2, the full variable domain reads SAVISQKPSRDICQRGTSLTIQCQVDSQVTMMFWYRQQPGQSLTLIATANQGSEATYESGFVIDKFPISRPNLTFSTLTVSNMSPEDSSIYLCSVDTLGQGGELYGYTFGSGTRLTVV.

This clonotype was counted only a few times. CDR3 region: CASTPSDTQYF. The CDR3 region has the DNA TGTGCCAGCACCCCGTCCGATACGCAGTATTTT. The rearrangement uses TRBV2 and TRBJ2-3; no reliable D call. CDR1 and CDR2 (germline): SNHLY, FYNNEI. The germline V and J ends were trimmed by 7 bases and 6 bases, with 8 bases remaining between them. The CDR3 length is 11 residues.

The CDR3 loop reads CASSPWPGSTEQYV. In DNA, the CDR3 is TGTGCCAGCAGCCCGTGGCCAGGGTCGACCGAGCAGTACGTC. This chain uses TRBV3-1 with TRBJ2-7, with TRBD1 as a possible D gene (5 bases). The CDR3 has 14 amino acids. The germline CDR1 and CDR2 sequences are LGHDT and YNNKEL (reference sequence). The ends were cut back, 4 bases at V and 6 bases at J, with 16 bases in the middle.

This clonotype was counted only a few times. The chain joins TRBV7-8 to TRBJ2-3; 8 bases match TRBD1. The trim removed 5 bases at V and 5 bases at J, leaving 12 bases unmatched. Germline CDR1 reads SGHVS; CDR2 reads FQNEAQ. The CDR3 runs 16 residues. CDR3 loop: CASSRLDREIRDTQYF. The DNA for the CDR3 is TGTGCCAGCAGCCGACTGGACAGGGAAATTAGAGATACGCAGTATTTT.

This clonotype was seen more than once but under ten times. CDR3 sequence (DNA): TGCGCCAGCTGTCAGAACACTGAAGCTTTCTTT. It translates to CASCQNTEAFF. The gene calls are TRBV10-2 and TRBJ1-1; D is uncertain. Trimming shortened V by 8 bases and J by 1 base, and 5 bases separated the two germline ends. The germline V gene encodes CDR1 WSHSY and CDR2 SAAADI. The CDR3 covers 11 residues.

This clonotype was counted only a few times. The rearrangement uses TRBV7-2 and TRBJ2-2, with D perhaps TRBD2 (5 bases). CDR3 length: 16 amino acids. Germline lookup yields CDR1 SGHTA and CDR2 FQGNSA. Trimming removed 3 bases from V and 6 bases from J, with 17 bases in between. The CDR3 DNA follows: TGTGCCAGCAGCTTCGTCCCCTCGCGAGGGTCCGGGGAGCTGTTTTTT. Translating it yields CASSFVPSRGSGELFF. The full variable domain, in which reference TRBV7-2 and TRBJ2-2 provide the parts outside the CDR3, is GAGVSQSPSNKVTEKGKDVELRCDPISGHTALYWYRQSLGQGLEFLIYFQGNSAPDKSGLPSDRFSAERTGGSVSTLTIQRTQQEDSAVYLCASSFVPSRGSGELFFGEGSRLTVL.

This clonotype was found a few times. This sequence joins TRBV6-5 and TRBJ2-1; 8 nucleotides agree with TRBD1. This CDR3 is built from 15 residues. V dropped 2 bases and J dropped 7; count of bases not matched to a gene: 7. Germline V gene data show CDR1 as MNHEY and CDR2 as SVGAGI. This CDR3 is CASSYAWTGYNEQFF. The CDR3 bases are TGTGCCAGCAGTTACGCCTGGACAGGGTATAATGAGCAGTTCTTC.

The chain uses TRBV5-8 and TRBJ1-4, with 7 bases fitting TRBD1. The CDR3 has 18 residues. Per the germline V gene, CDR1 is SGHTS and CDR2 is YDEGEE. V trimming: 2 bases; J trimming: 0 bases; junction bases outside the gene matches: 10. The CDR3, as DNA: TGTGCCAGCAGCTTCGCAAGGACAGGATCAGCAACTAATGAAAAACTGTTTTTT. This translates into CASSFARTGSATNEKLFF.

This clonotype has more than one count but fewer than ten. This chain links TRBV7-8 with TRBJ2-7, with D hard to call. Germline V CDR1 and CDR2: SGHVS, FQNEAQ. Trimming took off 1 base at V and 2 bases at J, with 9 bases between the two ends. This CDR3 region has 14 residues. This CDR3 reads CASSLERFAYEQYV. The CDR3 nucleotides read TGTGCCAGCAGCTTAGAACGTTTTGCCTACGAGCAGTACGTC.

This clonotype has at least ten counts. V gene TRBV15 combines with J gene TRBJ1-5; no definite D call. The CDR3 runs to 14 residues. V gave up 3 bases and J gave up 0 bases, with 6 bases separating them. CDR1 and CDR2 (germline): LNHNV, YYDKDF (reference sequence). This CDR3 is CATSREVSNQPQHF. In DNA form, the CDR3 reads TGTGCCACCAGCAGGGAGGTTAGCAATCAGCCCCAGCATTTT. The whole variable domain, remainder taken from reference TRBV15 and TRBJ1-5, is DAMVIQNPRYQVTQFGKPVTLSCSQTLNHNVMYWYQQKSSQAPKLLFHYYDKDFNNEADTPDNFQSRRPNTSFCFLDIRSPGLGDTAMYLCATSREVSNQPQHFGDGTRLSIL.

The genes are TRBV7-8 and TRBJ2-2, with no clear D. The germline V gene has CDR1 SGHVS and CDR2 FQNEAQ. There are 14 residues in the CDR3. Trimming removed 5 bases at V and 5 bases at J, with 12 bases between. CDR3 in amino acids: CASSPLGGTGELFF. The DNA of the CDR3 is TGTGCCAGCAGCCCCCTAGGTGGGACCGGGGAGCTGTTTTTT.

The CDR3 region is CASSTNRNTGELFF. The CDR3 DNA reads as TGTGCCAGCAGCACTAACAGAAACACCGGGGAGCTGTTTTTT. This chain joins TRBV11-1 and TRBJ2-2; no definite D call. Germline V CDR1 and CDR2: SGHAT, FQDESV (reference sequence). This CDR3 spans 14 amino acids. Trimming took off 5 bases at V and 2 bases at J, with 9 bases between the two ends.

In this sample, this clonotype turned up a few times. The rearrangement uses TRBV27 and TRBJ2-2; a possible D gene is TRBD1 (7 bases). V was shortened by 8 bases and J by 6 bases, with 16 bases between the two germline ends. In germline, CDR1 is MNHEY, CDR2 SMNVEV (reference sequence). The CDR3 has 14 residues. The CDR3 protein is CASGRGVLPGELFF. The CDR3 coding sequence is TGTGCCAGCGGCAGGGGGGTTCTCCCCGGGGAGCTGTTTTTT.

Only a few counts were recorded for this clonotype. Mismatch with germline at one junction end may stem from a read error. V and J are TRBV12-3 or TRBV12-4 and TRBJ2-3; the D call may be TRBD1 or TRBD2 (5 bases each). The CDR3 length is 13 residues. CDR3 DNA: TGTGCCAGTAGTTTTGAGGGGACAGATACGCAGTATTTT. It yields the protein CASSFEGTDTQYF.

This clonotype was counted a few times. The J gene is TRBJ2-5, the V gene TRBV18; TRBD1 aligns across 8 bases. The V gene's germline CDR1 is KGHSH and CDR2 LQKENI. With V trimmed by 5 bases and J by 1 base, 3 bases remained unmatched. The CDR3 contains 14 residues. The CDR3 DNA sequence: TGTGCCAGCTCAAGGACAGGGTTCCAAGAGACCCAGTACTTC. Amino acid sequence: CASSRTGFQETQYF.

This clonotype turned up a few times. The rearrangement uses TRBV5-4 and TRBJ2-1; D gene uncertain. The germline CDR1 and CDR2 sequences are SGHNT and YYREEE (reference sequence). The length of the CDR3 is 15 residues. Trimming removed 4 bases from V and 0 bases from J, with 11 bases in between. Written as DNA, the CDR3 is TGTGCCAGCAGCCTGTCCGCGACCTCCTACAATGAGCAGTTCTTC. Its translation: CASSLSATSYNEQFF.

The sample holds a few counts of this clonotype. The chain has TRBV28 and TRBJ2-2; D unclear. The CDR3 runs to 14 residues. Germline V gene data show CDR1 as MDHEN and CDR2 as SYDVKM. Trimming shortened V by 3 bases and J by 2 bases, and 7 bases separated the two germline ends. The CDR3 nucleotides read TGTGCCAGCAGTTTTCGGCTCAACACCGGGGAGCTGTTTTTT. The encoded protein is CASSFRLNTGELFF.

V and J are TRBV7-2 and TRBJ2-1; D is possibly TRBD1 (6 bases). V was cut by 5 bases and J by 4 bases, with 12 bases left in between. Per germline, CDR1 SGHTA and CDR2 FQGNSA. The CDR3 extends over 14 amino acids. The chain's CDR3 is CASSERTAYNEQFF. CDR3 sequence (DNA): TGTGCCAGCAGCGAACGGACAGCTTACAATGAGCAGTTCTTC.